Below, 18 T cell receptor beta chains from the same sample are listed, as sequenced in a study of shared clonotypes between healthy human individuals. Measured with immunoSEQ multiplex PCR; TCRdb has only the in-frame clones, and not every one. The sample includes over 2 million clones, less than 95% seen only once; the top ten take about 0.36%. The sequencing sample was made of naive CD4+ T cells from PBMCs. Noted subset: CD45RA+ positively selected. Every receptor here comes from a man aged 18 to 29 in good health. Some clones in this sample may be carry-over from other donors' samples.

The chain has TRBV10-1 and TRBJ1-2; D remains unclear. This CDR3 is 10 amino acids long. Germline CDR1 and CDR2: WNHNN and SYGVQD (reference sequence). Trimming removed 7 bases from V and 8 bases from J, with 8 bases in between. CDR3 residues: CASMRRGYTF. CDR3 coding DNA: TGCGCCAGCATGCGACGCGGCTACACCTTC.

The chain carries TRBV29-1 and TRBJ1-1; D remains ambiguous. CDR3 length: 14 amino acids. Germline assignment: CDR1 SQVTM and CDR2 ANQGSEA. Trimming left V 6 bases short and J 2 bases short, with 16 bases between. This chain's CDR3 is CSVAFRLINTEAFF. CDR3 nucleotides: TGCAGCGTGGCGTTTAGGTTGATCAACACTGAAGCTTTCTTT.

The chain's CDR3 is CASRFSTGSNQPQHF. As DNA, the CDR3 is TGTGCCAGCAGATTCTCGACAGGGAGCAATCAGCCCCAGCATTTT. The chain employs TRBV2 and TRBJ1-5, with 7 bases that match TRBD1. CDR1 and CDR2 (germline): SNHLY, FYNNEI. V trimming: 6 bases; J trimming: 1 base; junction bases outside the gene matches: 6. This CDR3 spans 15 amino acids.

V is TRBV28 and J is TRBJ2-7; 10 positions agree with TRBD1. The CDR3 has 15 amino acids. Per the germline V gene, CDR1 is MDHEN and CDR2 is SYDVKM. Germline trimming cut 5 bases from V and 5 bases from J; bases unmatched to any gene: 9. CDR3 protein: CASSLTGTGVHEQYF. CDR3 DNA: TGTGCCAGCAGTCTCACAGGGACAGGGGTCCACGAGCAGTACTTC.

As for this clone: The sample carries other DNA sequences with the same CDR3. The chain links TRBV29-1 to TRBJ2-1; D is unclear. V was trimmed by 7 bases and J by 0 bases, leaving 4 bases between them. This CDR3 comprises 11 residues. CDR1 SQVTM and CDR2 ANQGSEA come from the germline V gene. CDR3 region: CSAVSYNEQFF. CDR3 sequence (DNA): TGCAGCGCCGTCTCCTACAATGAGCAGTTCTTC.

The chain recombines TRBV27 with TRBJ2-2; D is unclear. CDR1 and CDR2 from the germline V gene are MNHEY and SMNVEV (reference sequence). The CDR3 is 15 amino acids. The V end lost 5 bases, the J end lost 4 bases, and 14 bases lay between the germline ends. The CDR3 loop is CASSPEERSTGELFF. As DNA, the CDR3 is TGTGCCAGCAGTCCAGAGGAACGGAGCACCGGGGAGCTGTTTTTT.

The V gene is TRBV5-1, the J gene TRBJ1-3; D call uncertain. The CDR3 has 14 residues. V shed 5 bases and J shed 0 bases, with 9 bases lying between them. The germline V gene has CDR1 SGHRS and CDR2 YFSETQ. CDR3 sequence (DNA): TGCGCCAGCAGTGAGGAGGGCTCTGGAAACACCATATATTTT. This codes for CASSEEGSGNTIYF. The complete variable domain, with remaining parts taken from reference TRBV5-1 and TRBJ1-3, reads KAGVTQTPRYLIKTRGQQVTLSCSPISGHRSVSWYQQTPGQGLQFLFEYFSETQRNKGNFPGRFSGRQFSNSRSEMNVSTLELGDSALYLCASSEEGSGNTIYFGEGSWLTVV.

V is TRBV5-1 and J is TRBJ2-7; D may be TRBD1 or TRBD2 (7 bases each). The V gene lost 7 bases and the J gene lost 2 bases, with 16 bases spanning the gap. Germline lookup yields CDR1 SGHRS and CDR2 YFSETQ. The CDR3 is 14 residues long. CDR3 in amino acids: CASQGGILTYEQYF. CDR3 nucleotides: TGCGCCAGCCAGGGGGGGATCTTGACCTACGAGCAGTACTTC.

This chain joins TRBV5-4 and TRBJ2-7; D is perhaps TRBD1 (5 bases). In germline, CDR1 is SGHNT, CDR2 YYREEE (reference sequence). The CDR3 is made up of 15 amino acids. The ends were cut back, 0 bases at V and 5 bases at J, with 15 bases in the middle. This CDR3 reads CASSLDVGRNHEQYF. The CDR3 DNA reads as TGTGCCAGCAGCTTGGATGTGGGGCGCAACCACGAGCAGTACTTC.

The gene calls are TRBV10-1 and TRBJ1-5, with a possible D match to TRBD1 (5 bases). CDR1 is WNHNN and CDR2 is SYGVQD in the germline V gene (reference sequence). The CDR3 is 13 amino acids. V dropped 4 bases and J dropped 2 bases, with 6 bases sitting between them. CDR3 nucleotide sequence: TGCGCCAGCAGTGGGGGGGGCAATCAGCCCCAGCATTTT. Its translation: CASSGGGNQPQHF.

The genes are TRBV7-6 and TRBJ2-1, with 9 bases that match TRBD2. The trim removed 4 bases at V and 5 bases at J, leaving 6 bases unmatched. This CDR3 has 15 amino acids. Germline V gives CDR1 SGHVS, CDR2 FNYEAQ. CDR3 coding DNA: TGTGCCAGCAGCTGGGGTAGCGGGAGAAACAATGAGCAGTTCTTC. This codes for CASSWGSGRNNEQFF.

V usage is TRBV11-3 and J usage is TRBJ2-7, with 7 bases fitting TRBD1. The CDR3 sequence is 17 residues long. Germline CDR1 and CDR2: SGHNT and YENEEA. Trimming at V came to 5 bases and at J to 1 base, leaving 14 bases not matched to a gene. CDR3: CASSLRGGQDVSYEQYF. The CDR3 DNA reads as TGTGCCAGCAGCCTTAGGGGCGGACAGGACGTATCCTACGAGCAGTACTTC.

This clone was recorded a few times. The chain uses TRBV29-1 and TRBJ1-5, with D possibly TRBD1 on 5 matching bases. CDR1 is SQVTM, CDR2 ANQGSEA, per germline. The CDR3 has 15 amino acids. V lost 4 bases and J lost 2, with 15 bases in between. In DNA, the CDR3 is TGCAGCGTTGCGGTCGGGGCCACGGGCAATCAGCCCCAGCATTTT. This encodes CSVAVGATGNQPQHF.

The V gene is TRBV11-2, the J gene TRBJ2-5, with D unresolved. CDR1 is SGHAT and CDR2 is FQNNGV in the germline V gene. The CDR3 is 15 amino acids. The germline V and J ends were trimmed by 6 bases and 0 bases, with 14 bases remaining between them. CDR3 loop: CASSEASWYQETQYF. The CDR3 region has the DNA TGTGCCAGCAGTGAGGCGTCCTGGTACCAAGAGACCCAGTACTTC.

This sequence joins TRBV6-6 and TRBJ2-7, with 10 bases aligning to TRBD2. The CDR3 extends over 15 amino acids. Germline CDR1 MNHNY, CDR2 SVGAGI (reference sequence). The V segment lost 0 bases and the J segment 3 bases; nucleotides outside the gene matches: 2. The CDR3 spells CASSYSTSGFYEQYF. CDR3 coding DNA: TGTGCCAGCAGTTACTCGACTAGCGGGTTCTACGAGCAGTACTTC.

The chain joins TRBV18 to TRBJ1-1, with TRBD1 matching 7 bases. CDR3 size: 15 residues. Germline-derived CDR1 and CDR2 are KGHSH and LQKENI. V trimming: 3 bases; J trimming: 2 bases; junction bases outside the gene matches: 6. CDR3 sequence: CASSPGQAGNTEAFF. CDR3 nucleotides: TGTGCCAGCTCACCCGGACAGGCGGGTAACACTGAAGCTTTCTTT.

This chain joins TRBV4-2 and TRBJ1-2, with D unclear. Deletions cut 6 bases from V and 2 bases from J, with 13 bases between. The CDR3 consists of 14 residues. Germline-derived CDR1 and CDR2 are LGHNA and YNFKEQ. The CDR3: CASSGGNGNYGYTF. Written as DNA, the CDR3 is TGTGCCAGCAGTGGAGGGAACGGCAACTATGGCTACACCTTC.

This chain links TRBV10-2 with TRBJ2-7; 8 bases line up with TRBD1. The CDR3 runs to 12 residues. J gave up 5 bases and V 5 bases, and 2 bases lay outside the gene matches. Germline lookup yields CDR1 WSHSY and CDR2 SAAADI. This CDR3 reads CASSRQGNEQYF. The CDR3 DNA sequence: TGCGCCAGCAGTCGACAGGGGAACGAGCAGTACTTC.